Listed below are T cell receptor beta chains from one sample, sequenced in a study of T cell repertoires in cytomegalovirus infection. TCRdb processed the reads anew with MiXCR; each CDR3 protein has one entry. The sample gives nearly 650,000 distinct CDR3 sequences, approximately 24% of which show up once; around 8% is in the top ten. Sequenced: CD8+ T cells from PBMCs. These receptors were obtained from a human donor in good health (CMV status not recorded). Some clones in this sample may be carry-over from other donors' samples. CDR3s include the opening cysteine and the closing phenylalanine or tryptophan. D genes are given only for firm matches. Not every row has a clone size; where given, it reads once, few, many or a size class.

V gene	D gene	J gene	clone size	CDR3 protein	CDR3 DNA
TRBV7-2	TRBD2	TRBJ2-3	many	CASSILAGDLTDTQYF	TGTGCCAGCAGCATACTAGCGGGGGACCTCACAGATACGCAGTATTTT
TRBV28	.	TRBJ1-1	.	CASNYGGPNTEAFF	TGTGCCAGCAACTACGGGGGGCCGAACACTGAAGCTTTCTTT
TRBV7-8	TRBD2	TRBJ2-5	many	CASSFGLGGGEETQYF	TGTGCCAGCAGCTTCGGGTTGGGCGGGGGGGAAGAGACCCAGTACTTC
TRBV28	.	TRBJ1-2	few	CASSLGGASAF	TGTGCCAGCAGTTTAGGAGGGGCCTCCGCCTTC
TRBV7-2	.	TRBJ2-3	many	CASSLALRPTDTQYF	TGTGCCAGCAGCTTAGCTCTACGGCCCACAGATACGCAGTATTTT
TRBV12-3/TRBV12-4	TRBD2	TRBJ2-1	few	CASSFLIPGLAGSQSSYNEQFF	TGTGCCAGCAGCTTCCTAATTCCGGGACTAGCGGGGAGTCAGAGCTCCTACAATGAGCAGTTCTTC
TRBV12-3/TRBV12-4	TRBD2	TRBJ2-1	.	CASISGGGNEQFF	TGTGCCAGCATCAGCGGGGGGGGCAATGAGCAGTTCTTC
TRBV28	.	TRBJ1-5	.	CASSLDSYYQPQHF	TGTGCCAGCAGTTTAGACAGCTACTATCAGCCCCAGCATTTT
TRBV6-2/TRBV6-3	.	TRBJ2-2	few	CASSRTLAGELFF	TGTGCCAGCAGCCGGACACTAGCCGGGGAGCTGTTTTTT
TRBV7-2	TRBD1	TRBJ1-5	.	CASSPRAGGLSNQPQHF	TGTGCCAGCAGCCCAAGGGCAGGGGGACTTAGCAATCAGCCCCAGCATTTT
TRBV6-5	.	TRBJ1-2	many	CASSYSGDTGGYGYTF	TGTGCCAGCAGTTACTCAGGGGACACCGGGGGCTATGGCTACACCTTC
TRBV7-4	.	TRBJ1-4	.	CANSHPGRANEKLFF	TGTGCCAACAGCCATCCGGGGCGGGCTAATGAAAAACTGTTTTTT
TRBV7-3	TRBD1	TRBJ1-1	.	CASSLLGQGTTEAFF	TGTGCCAGCAGCTTACTAGGACAGGGGACCACTGAAGCTTTCTTT
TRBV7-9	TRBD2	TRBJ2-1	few	CASSWPSGGYNEQFF	TGTGCCAGCAGCTGGCCTAGCGGGGGATACAATGAGCAGTTCTTC
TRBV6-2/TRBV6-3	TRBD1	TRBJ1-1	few	CASSWTGRNTEAFF	TGTGCCAGCAGTTGGACAGGAAGAAACACTGAAGCTTTCTTT
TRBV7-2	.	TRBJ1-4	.	CASSLVGSGEKLFF	TGTGCCAGCAGCTTAGTTGGGAGCGGTGAAAAACTGTTTTTT
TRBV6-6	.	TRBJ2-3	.	CASSSSGQSTDTQYF	.
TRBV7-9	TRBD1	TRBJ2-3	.	CASSQTGQGTDTQYF	TGTGCCAGCAGCCAGACAGGGCAGGGGACAGATACGCAGTATTTT
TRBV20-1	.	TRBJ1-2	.	CSARDGRSPPHNYGYTF	TGCAGTGCTAGAGATGGAAGGAGTCCCCCTCATAACTATGGCTACACCTTC
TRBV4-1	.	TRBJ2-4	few	CASSQLMGAENIQYF	TGCGCCAGCAGCCAACTAATGGGGGCGGAAAACATTCAGTACTTC
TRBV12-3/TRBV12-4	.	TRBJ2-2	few	CASSLAPGTGELFF	TGTGCCAGCAGTTTAGCTCCCGGTACCGGGGAGCTGTTTTTT